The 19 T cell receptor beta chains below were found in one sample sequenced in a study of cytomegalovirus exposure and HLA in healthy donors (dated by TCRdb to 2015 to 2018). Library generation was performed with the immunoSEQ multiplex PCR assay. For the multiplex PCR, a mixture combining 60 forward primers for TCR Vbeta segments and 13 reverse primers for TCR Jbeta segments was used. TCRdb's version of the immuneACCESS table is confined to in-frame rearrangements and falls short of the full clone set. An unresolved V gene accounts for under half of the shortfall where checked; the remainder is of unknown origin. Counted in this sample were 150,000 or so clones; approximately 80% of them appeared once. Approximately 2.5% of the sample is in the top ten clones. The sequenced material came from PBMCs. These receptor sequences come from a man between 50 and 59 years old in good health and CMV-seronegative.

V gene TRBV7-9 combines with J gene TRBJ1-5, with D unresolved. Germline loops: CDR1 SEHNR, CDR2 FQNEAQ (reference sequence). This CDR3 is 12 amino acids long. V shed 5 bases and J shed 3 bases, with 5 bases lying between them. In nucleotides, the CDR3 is TGTGCCAGCAGCCCACTCAATCAGCCCCAGCATTTT. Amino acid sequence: CASSPLNQPQHF.

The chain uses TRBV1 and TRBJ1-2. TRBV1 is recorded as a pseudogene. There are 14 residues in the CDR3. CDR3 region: CTSSHPPSLCGYTF. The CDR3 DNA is TGCACCAGCAGCCACCCCCCCTCTCTCTGTGGCTACACCTTC.

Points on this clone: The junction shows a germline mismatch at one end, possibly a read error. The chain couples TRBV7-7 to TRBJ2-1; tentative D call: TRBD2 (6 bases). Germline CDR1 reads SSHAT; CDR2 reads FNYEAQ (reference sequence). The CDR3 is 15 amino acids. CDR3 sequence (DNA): TGTGCTAGCAGCTTCGGGAGTCCCATCTCATATGAGCAGTTCTTC. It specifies CASSFGSPISYEQFF.

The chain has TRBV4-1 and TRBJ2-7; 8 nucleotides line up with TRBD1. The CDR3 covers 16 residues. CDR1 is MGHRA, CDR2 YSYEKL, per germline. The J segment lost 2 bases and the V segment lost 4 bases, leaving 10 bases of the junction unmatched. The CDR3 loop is CASSRDPGQGTYEQYF. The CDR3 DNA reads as TGCGCCAGCAGCCGGGATCCAGGACAGGGTACCTACGAGCAGTACTTC.

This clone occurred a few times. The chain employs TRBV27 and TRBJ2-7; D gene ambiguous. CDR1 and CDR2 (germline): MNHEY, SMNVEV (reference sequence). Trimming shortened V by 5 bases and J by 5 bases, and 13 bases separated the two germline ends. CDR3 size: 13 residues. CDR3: CASSRSNSHEQYF. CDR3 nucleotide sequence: TGTGCCAGCAGTCGCTCTAATTCCCACGAGCAGTACTTC.

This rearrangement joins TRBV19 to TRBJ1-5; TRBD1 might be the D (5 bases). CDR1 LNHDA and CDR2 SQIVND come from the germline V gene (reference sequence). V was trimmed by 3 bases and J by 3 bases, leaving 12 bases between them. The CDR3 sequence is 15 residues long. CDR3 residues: CASSISGVDNQPQHF. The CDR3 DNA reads TGTGCCAGTAGTATCTCGGGGGTTGACAATCAGCCCCAGCATTTT.

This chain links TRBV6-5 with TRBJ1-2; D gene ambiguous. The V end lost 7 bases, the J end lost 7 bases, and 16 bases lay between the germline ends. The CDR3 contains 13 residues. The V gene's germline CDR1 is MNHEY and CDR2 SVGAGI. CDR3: CASTQFAQFGYTF. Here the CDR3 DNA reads TGTGCCAGCACGCAGTTTGCACAGTTTGGCTACACCTTC.

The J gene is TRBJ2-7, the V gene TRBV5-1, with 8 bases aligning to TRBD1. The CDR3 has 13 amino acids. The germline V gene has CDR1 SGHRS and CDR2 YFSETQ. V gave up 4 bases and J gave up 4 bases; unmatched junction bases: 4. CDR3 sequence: CASSGTGTYEQYF. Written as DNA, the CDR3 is TGCGCCAGCAGCGGGACAGGAACGTACGAGCAGTACTTC.

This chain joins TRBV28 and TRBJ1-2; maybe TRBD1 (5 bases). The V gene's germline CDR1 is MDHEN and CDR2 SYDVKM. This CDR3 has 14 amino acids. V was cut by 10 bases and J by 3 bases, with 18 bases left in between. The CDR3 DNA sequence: TGTGCCACCGGGGGAACCCCGGCGGACTATGGCTACACCTTC. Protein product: CATGGTPADYGYTF.

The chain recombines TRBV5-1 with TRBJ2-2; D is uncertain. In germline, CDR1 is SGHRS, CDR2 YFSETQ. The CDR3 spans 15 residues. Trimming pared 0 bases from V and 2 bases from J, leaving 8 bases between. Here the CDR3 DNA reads TGCGCCAGCAGCTTGGGGCAGTTAAACACCGGGGAGCTGTTTTTT. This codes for CASSLGQLNTGELFF.

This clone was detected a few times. CDR3 nucleotides: TGTGCCTTGGGGACTAGCACAGATACGCAGTATTTT. It specifies CALGTSTDTQYF. This chain links TRBV30 with TRBJ2-3, with a tentative D call TRBD2 (6 bases). Germline CDR1 GTSNPN, CDR2 SVGIG (reference sequence). V dropped 7 bases and J dropped 0 bases, with 8 bases sitting between them. This CDR3 comprises 12 residues.

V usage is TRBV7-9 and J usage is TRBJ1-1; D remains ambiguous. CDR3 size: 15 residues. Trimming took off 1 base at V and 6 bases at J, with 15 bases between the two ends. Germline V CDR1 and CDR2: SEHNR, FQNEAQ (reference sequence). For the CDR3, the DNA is TGTGCCAGCAGCTTAGTTCTGGGCTTGATCCCTGAAGCTTTCTTT. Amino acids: CASSLVLGLIPEAFF.

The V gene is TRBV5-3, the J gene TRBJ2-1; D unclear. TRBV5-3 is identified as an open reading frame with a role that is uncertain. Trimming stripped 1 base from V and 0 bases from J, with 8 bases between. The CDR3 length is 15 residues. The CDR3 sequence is CARSLIYSSYNEQFF. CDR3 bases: TGTGCCAGAAGCTTGATCTACAGCTCCTACAATGAGCAGTTCTTC.

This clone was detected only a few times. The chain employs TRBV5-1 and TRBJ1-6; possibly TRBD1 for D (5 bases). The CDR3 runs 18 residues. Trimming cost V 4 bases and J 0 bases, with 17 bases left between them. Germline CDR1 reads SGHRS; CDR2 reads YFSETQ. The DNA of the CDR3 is TGCGCCAGCAGCCCCGAGGAGGGGCGGAGCTCCTATAATTCACCCCTCCACTTT. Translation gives CASSPEEGRSSYNSPLHF.

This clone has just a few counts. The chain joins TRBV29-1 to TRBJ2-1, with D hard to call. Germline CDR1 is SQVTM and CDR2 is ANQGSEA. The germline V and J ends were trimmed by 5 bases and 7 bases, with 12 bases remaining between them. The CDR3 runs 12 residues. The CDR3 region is CSVTQTRNEQFF. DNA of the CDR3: TGCAGCGTTACACAGACAAGAAATGAGCAGTTCTTC.

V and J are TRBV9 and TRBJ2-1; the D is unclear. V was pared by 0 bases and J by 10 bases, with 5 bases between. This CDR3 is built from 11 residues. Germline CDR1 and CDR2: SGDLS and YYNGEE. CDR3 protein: CASSVGAEQFF. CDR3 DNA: TGTGCCAGCAGCGTAGGGGCAGAGCAGTTCTTC.

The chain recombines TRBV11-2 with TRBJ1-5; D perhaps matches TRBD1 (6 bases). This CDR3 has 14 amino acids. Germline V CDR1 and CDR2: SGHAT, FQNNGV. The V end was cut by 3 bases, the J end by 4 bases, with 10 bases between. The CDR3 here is CASSFAGDNQPQHF. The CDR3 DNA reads TGTGCCAGCAGCTTTGCAGGGGATAATCAGCCCCAGCATTTT. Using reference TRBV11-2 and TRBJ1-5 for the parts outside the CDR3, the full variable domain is EAGVAQSPRYKIIEKRQSVAFWCNPISGHATLYWYQQILGQGPKLLIQFQNNGVVDDSQLPKDRFSAERLKGVDSTLKIQPAKLEDSAVYLCASSFAGDNQPQHFGDGTRLSIL.

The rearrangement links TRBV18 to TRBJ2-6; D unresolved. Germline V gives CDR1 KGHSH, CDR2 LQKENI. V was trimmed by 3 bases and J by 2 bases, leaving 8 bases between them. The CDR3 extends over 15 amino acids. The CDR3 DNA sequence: TGTGCCAGCTCACCGCCACCGGCTGGGGCCAACGTCCTGACTTTC. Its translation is CASSPPPAGANVLTF.

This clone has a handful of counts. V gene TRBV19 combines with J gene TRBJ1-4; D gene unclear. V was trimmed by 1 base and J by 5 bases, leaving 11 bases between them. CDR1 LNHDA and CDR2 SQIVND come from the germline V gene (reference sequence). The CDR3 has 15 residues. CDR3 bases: TGTGCCAGTAGTATAGTGGCATGGCCGAATGAAAAACTGTTTTTT. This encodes CASSIVAWPNEKLFF.